The T cell receptor (beta chain) under discussion was sequenced for a study of molecular identifiers for immune sequencing clone quantification. Turning to the study itself: Replicate experiments took RNA from about 21,000 or 97,000 naive CD8 cells, divided it five ways and sequenced four. Study results and caveats: More than 97% of effector molecules, versus under 1% of naive-cell molecules, belonged to clones above 20 RNA copies.

Germline CDR1 reads SGDLS; CDR2 reads YYNGEE. Losses at the gene ends were 0 bases for V and 4 bases for J; bases not matched to a gene: 2. The CDR3 runs to 15 residues. TCRdb itself ran the PCR reads through MiXCR, one entry per CDR3 protein. The table includes about 640,000 distinct CDR3 sequences, approximately 20% detected once. Naive CD8 libraries were made from around 20,000 to 1,000,000 sorted cells, and they used 10%, 30% or 50% RNA. As CD8+CD4-CCR7+CD45RA+ cells, naive CD8 T cells were sorted. Concerning this clonotype itself: Its antigen is not identified.

The clonotype comes from a human donor in good health. Some libraries in this study had Jurkat cell RNA spiked in. The specimen sequenced was naive CD8+ T cells from blood, with Jurkat cell RNA spiked in. The subset denotes: FACS-sorted CD8+CD4-CCR7+CD45RA+ naive T cells. This chain connects TRBV9 to TRBJ2-7, with 12 positions matching TRBD1. For the CDR3, the DNA is TGTGCCAGCAGCGTAGCGGGACAGGGGGCTTACGAGCAGTACTTC. It yields the protein CASSVAGQGAYEQYF.